Below, 21 T cell receptor beta chains from the same sample are listed, as sequenced in a study of T cell responses to AZD1222 COVID-19 vaccine (dated by TCRdb to about 2021). The method was the immunoSEQ multiplex PCR assay. The immuneACCESS repertoire file appears here via TCRdb, limited to in-frame rearrangements. These files lack a portion of the clones; in checked studies, under half of the deficit traces to unresolved V genes, and the cause of the others is not known. The sample table holds approximately 190,000 clones, of which roughly 90% were seen once. The ten most abundant clones make up 0.99% of the sample. The sample's time point label, decoded: baseline before first vaccination. The starting material was peripheral blood, obtained on day 0 of AZD1222 vaccination. Receptor source: an adult in good health.

This clone was seen only once. This chain links TRBV15 with TRBJ2-7; no reliable D call. Germline V gene sequence: CDR1 LNHNV, CDR2 YYDKDF (reference sequence). The ends were cut back, 3 bases at V and 7 bases at J, with 10 bases in the middle. This CDR3 is 12 amino acids long. DNA of the CDR3: TGTGCCACCAGCAGTGCTTTTCGTGAGCAGTACTTC. Translated: CATSSAFREQYF. The complete variable domain, with remaining parts taken from reference TRBV15 and TRBJ2-7, reads DAMVIQNPRYQVTQFGKPVTLSCSQTLNHNVMYWYQQKSSQAPKLLFHYYDKDFNNEADTPDNFQSRRPNTSFCFLDIRSPGLGDTAMYLCATSSAFREQYFGPGTRLTVT.

This clone was detected once. The rearrangement joins TRBV7-2 to TRBJ1-1, with D perhaps TRBD1 (6 bases). The CDR3 spans 16 residues. The ends were cut back, 5 bases at V and 1 base at J, with 17 bases in the middle. Germline V gene data show CDR1 as SGHTA and CDR2 as FQGNSA. The CDR3 here is CASSPRGEGWNTEAFF. CDR3 nucleotides: TGTGCCAGCAGCCCCAGGGGAGAAGGCTGGAACACTGAAGCTTTCTTT.

The chain links TRBV28 to TRBJ1-4; a possible D gene is TRBD1 (5 bases). Germline-derived CDR1 and CDR2 are MDHEN and SYDVKM. The CDR3 consists of 12 residues. Trimming left V 3 bases short and J 11 bases short, with 10 bases between. The CDR3 DNA reads as TGTGCCAGCAGTTTCCAGGGTGCTAAACTGTTTTTT. It codes for CASSFQGAKLFF.

CDR3 bases: TGTGCCACTGGGGGGGGCCGAAGGAATTCACCCCTCCACTTT. Translated, it gives CATGGGRRNSPLHF. V gene TRBV6-5 combines with J gene TRBJ1-6; a weak D match, TRBD1 (6 bases). Per germline, CDR1 MNHEY and CDR2 SVGAGI. The CDR3 covers 14 residues. V was cut by 10 bases and J by 7 bases, with 17 bases left in between.

V is TRBV7-6 and J is TRBJ2-5, with TRBD1 matching over 12 bases. CDR1 and CDR2 (germline): SGHVS, FNYEAQ. CDR3 length: 16 residues. The trim removed 6 bases at V and 4 bases at J, leaving 9 bases unmatched. The CDR3 here is CASSQPRDRGRETQYF. CDR3 in DNA: TGTGCCAGCAGTCAGCCTCGGGACAGGGGGCGAGAGACCCAGTACTTC.

The V gene is TRBV5-1, the J gene TRBJ1-4, with D unresolved. The germline gives CDR1 SGHRS, CDR2 YFSETQ. The CDR3 is 13 amino acids. Trimming took off 0 bases at V and 6 bases at J, with 6 bases between the two ends. The CDR3 reads CASSLGRDEKLFF. In DNA form, the CDR3 reads TGCGCCAGCAGCTTGGGGAGGGATGAAAAACTGTTTTTT.

This clone occurred a few times. The rearrangement links TRBV10-1 to TRBJ1-1; D possibly corresponds to TRBD1 (5 bases). This CDR3 is built from 17 residues. Germline V gene data show CDR1 as WNHNN and CDR2 as SYGVQD (reference sequence). Trimming shortened V by 6 bases and J by 3 bases, and 23 bases separated the two germline ends. CDR3 nucleotide sequence: TGCGCCAGCAGGAGGGTTGACCCCGAAGGAGGGGACACTGAAGCTTTCTTT. Encoded protein: CASRRVDPEGGDTEAFF.

J is TRBJ1-6 and V is TRBV6-5; the match to TRBD1 covers 9 bases. The V gene's germline CDR1 is MNHEY and CDR2 SVGAGI. CDR3 length: 15 amino acids. The trim removed 6 bases at V and 7 bases at J, leaving 7 bases unmatched. For the CDR3, the DNA is TGTGCCAGCAGCAAACAGGGGGCGGAGAATTCACCCCTCCACTTT. Translation gives CASSKQGAENSPLHF.

The chain uses TRBV2 and TRBJ2-7, with 14 bases aligning to TRBD2. The V segment lost 6 bases and the J segment 4 bases; nucleotides outside the gene matches: 11. CDR3 length: 17 amino acids. Germline CDR1 is SNHLY and CDR2 is FYNNEI. The CDR3 protein is CASRRRTSGRTYYEQYF. CDR3 sequence (DNA): TGTGCCAGCAGGCGAAGGACTAGCGGGAGGACCTATTACGAGCAGTACTTC.

The chain has TRBV6-1 and TRBJ1-2, with 8 nucleotides matching TRBD1. The germline V gene encodes CDR1 MNHNS and CDR2 SASEGT. The junction had 10 bases not matched to a gene; V was cut back by 0 bases and J by 7 bases. There are 16 residues in the CDR3. CDR3: CASSEAALSGGGGYTF. The DNA of the CDR3 is TGTGCCAGCAGTGAAGCGGCTTTATCAGGGGGCGGTGGCTACACCTTC.

This chain joins TRBV4-2 and TRBJ2-7, with 8 bases aligning to TRBD2. In germline, CDR1 is LGHNA, CDR2 YNFKEQ. The CDR3 runs to 16 residues. The ends lost 0 bases at V and 0 bases at J; junction bases unmatched: 4. As DNA, the CDR3 is TGTGCCAGCAGCCAAGAGCGGGGGGCCCCCTCCTACGAGCAGTACTTC. Its protein is CASSQERGAPSYEQYF.

This rearrangement joins TRBV11-2 to TRBJ2-2, with TRBD2 matching 10 bases. V lost 6 bases to trimming and J lost 4 bases; unmatched junction nucleotides: 5. The CDR3 covers 15 residues. Per the germline V gene, CDR1 is SGHAT and CDR2 is FQNNGV. The CDR3: CASSPTSGPTGELFF. In DNA form, the CDR3 reads TGTGCCAGCAGTCCGACTAGCGGGCCCACCGGGGAGCTGTTTTTT. Using reference TRBV11-2 and TRBJ2-2 for the parts outside the CDR3, the full variable domain is EAGVAQSPRYKIIEKRQSVAFWCNPISGHATLYWYQQILGQGPKLLIQFQNNGVVDDSQLPKDRFSAERLKGVDSTLKIQPAKLEDSAVYLCASSPTSGPTGELFFGEGSRLTVL.

This clone was observed once. This rearrangement joins TRBV6-5 to TRBJ2-3, with a tentative D call TRBD2 (6 bases). The CDR3 totals 14 residues. V dropped 10 bases and J dropped 2 bases, with 16 bases sitting between them. The V gene's germline CDR1 is MNHEY and CDR2 SVGAGI. This chain's CDR3 is CATRDFTFTDTQYF. DNA for the CDR3: TGTGCCACCCGGGACTTCACCTTCACAGATACGCAGTATTTT.

The chain combines TRBV7-2 with TRBJ1-1; TRBD1 matches 8 bases. V was clipped by 3 bases and J by 6 bases; unmatched bases: 9. The CDR3 length is 15 residues. Germline CDR1 is SGHTA and CDR2 is FQGNSA. CDR3 sequence reads: CASSLPRGRYAEAFF. CDR3 bases: TGTGCCAGCAGCTTGCCCAGGGGGCGTTATGCTGAAGCTTTCTTT.

The chain links TRBV6-5 to TRBJ1-1; no definite D call. Germline loops: CDR1 MNHEY, CDR2 SVGAGI. Trimming pared 9 bases from V and 2 bases from J, leaving 13 bases between. The CDR3 loop spans 13 amino acids. CDR3 DNA sequence: TGTGCCAGTTGTATTGGCTCCAACACTGAAGCTTTCTTT. Translated: CASCIGSNTEAFF.

The V and J genes are TRBV6-4 and TRBJ2-1; 12 bases fit TRBD2. Trimming at V came to 3 bases and at J to 5 bases, leaving 2 bases not matched to a gene. From germline, CDR1 is MRHNA and CDR2 SNTAGT. This CDR3 comprises 15 residues. The CDR3 is CASSETSGSHNEQFF. CDR3 nucleotides: TGTGCCAGCAGTGAGACTAGCGGGAGCCACAATGAGCAGTTCTTC.

This chain connects TRBV19 to TRBJ1-4, with TRBD1 as a possible D gene (5 bases). V lost 7 bases and J lost 1, with 22 bases in between. Germline CDR1 is LNHDA and CDR2 is SQIVND (reference sequence). There are 18 residues in the CDR3. This chain's CDR3 is CASTPPGRGYRTNEKLFF. The DNA for the CDR3 is TGTGCCAGTACCCCGCCAGGGCGAGGATATAGAACTAATGAAAAACTGTTTTTT.

The chain is built from TRBV15 and TRBJ1-3; 12 nucleotides align to TRBD1. CDR1 and CDR2 from the germline V gene are LNHNV and YYDKDF (reference sequence). The CDR3 runs 13 residues. The ends lost 6 bases at V and 7 bases at J; junction bases unmatched: 1. CDR3 sequence (DNA): TGTGCCACCAGGGGGACAGGGGGCAACACCATATATTTT. This gives the protein CATRGTGGNTIYF.

This chain connects TRBV10-3 to TRBJ2-1; D is perhaps TRBD2 (6 bases). The germline V and J ends were trimmed by 2 bases and 9 bases, with 14 bases remaining between them. The germline gives CDR1 ENHRY, CDR2 SYGVKD. CDR3 length equals 14 residues. The CDR3 coding sequence is TGTGCCATCAGTGAGATGGCGGGAAGGTCTGAGCAGTTCTTC. This gives the protein CAISEMAGRSEQFF.

This sequence joins TRBV15 and TRBJ2-2; possible D gene TRBD2, 6 bases. The CDR3 totals 15 residues. Per the germline V gene, CDR1 is LNHNV and CDR2 is YYDKDF (reference sequence). Trimming cost V 1 base and J 3 bases, with 9 bases left between them. CDR3 protein: CATSRGGDYTGELFF. CDR3 sequence (DNA): TGTGCCACCAGCAGAGGTGGGGACTACACCGGGGAGCTGTTTTTT.

In this sample, this clone turned up once. V usage is TRBV7-2 and J usage is TRBJ1-4, with 9 nucleotides matching TRBD1. Germline V gene data show CDR1 as SGHTA and CDR2 as FQGNSA. The CDR3 has 17 residues. The ends lost 5 bases at V and 5 bases at J; junction bases unmatched: 12. CDR3 DNA sequence: TGTGCCAGCAGCCCCAGAGACAGGGGGTTCAGGAATGAAAAACTGTTTTTT. Encoded protein: CASSPRDRGFRNEKLFF. The full variable domain, rest sourced from reference TRBV7-2 and TRBJ1-4, is GAGVSQSPSNKVTEKGKDVELRCDPISGHTALYWYRQSLGQGLEFLIYFQGNSAPDKSGLPSDRFSAERTGGSVSTLTIQRTQQEDSAVYLCASSPRDRGFRNEKLFFGSGTQLSVL.